These T cell receptor beta chains were read from a single sample in a study of CD8 T cells in ankylosing spondylitis. In TCRdb, the 5' RACE reads were re-called with MiXCR into one record per CDR3 protein. The table lists fewer than 750,000 distinct CDR3 sequences, around 19% of them singletons, with over 15% in the top ten. Sequencing was done on a sample of blood, either unsorted or a sorted T cell fraction (not recorded which). These receptors were taken from a male donor with ankylosing spondylitis. Each CDR3 is given with its conserved first and last residue. D genes are given only for firm matches. Size tells how often a clone was seen (once, few, many) or the class of an expanded clone, and some rows leave it out.

d_call clone_size j_call v_call cdr3_aa cdr3_nt
- many TRBJ1-1 TRBV2 CASSASRLNTEAFF TGTGCCAGCAGTGCAAGCAGACTCAACACTGAAGCTTTCTTT
- - TRBJ2-1 TRBV29-1 CSVLLPGHSNEQFF TGCAGCGTGCTTCTTCCGGGACACAGCAATGAGCAGTTCTTC
TRBD2 - TRBJ2-1 TRBV27 CASSFSGLAGSSYNEQFF TGTGCCAGCAGTTTCTCGGGACTAGCGGGGAGCTCCTACAATGAGCAGTTCTTC
- - TRBJ2-3 TRBV5-1 CASSPEGIFRDTQYF TGCGCCAGCAGCCCGGAAGGGATTTTTAGAGATACGCAGTATTTT
- - TRBJ1-2 TRBV6-5 CASSYGQLGGYTF TGTGCCAGCAGTTACGGTCAGTTGGGCGGCTACACCTTC
TRBD1 few TRBJ2-3 TRBV2 CASGGDRETDTQYF TGTGCCAGCGGTGGGGACAGGGAGACAGATACGCAGTATTTT
- many TRBJ2-3 TRBV20-1 CSARDWGSTDTQYF TGCAGTGCTAGAGATTGGGGGAGCACAGATACGCAGTATTTT
- - TRBJ1-2 TRBV7-2 CASSLEVAVNPGYTF TGTGCCAGCAGCTTAGAGGTCGCCGTTAACCCGGGCTACACCTTC
- - TRBJ2-6 TRBV6-1 CASSKRPSSEANVLTF TGTGCCAGCTCAAAAAGACCGTCCTCTGAGGCCAACGTCCTGACTTTC
- - TRBJ2-7 TRBV28 CASSPASEQYF TGTGCCAGCAGTCCAGCTAGCGAGCAGTACTTC
TRBD1 - TRBJ1-1 TRBV7-2 CASSYRDRGTEAFF TGTGCCAGCAGCTACCGGGACAGAGGGACTGAAGCTTTCTTT
- few TRBJ2-7 TRBV5-1 CASSLEGAPNYEQYF TGCGCCAGCAGCCTGGAAGGGGCACCCAACTACGAGCAGTACTTC
TRBD1 few TRBJ1-1 TRBV5-1 CASSGGTVGTEAFF TGCGCCAGCAGCGGGGGGACAGTAGGAACTGAAGCTTTCTTT
- few TRBJ1-4 TRBV19 CASSTRQDNEKLFF TGTGCCAGTAGTACGCGACAGGATAATGAAAAACTGTTTTTT
TRBD1 - TRBJ2-2 TRBV6-2/TRBV6-3 CASSPGTGGITGELFF TGTGCCAGCTCTCCCGGGACAGGGGGCATCACCGGGGAGCTGTTTTTT
- - TRBJ1-2 TRBV5-1 CASSLEGQGYGYTF TGCGCCAGCAGCTTGGAAGGGCAGGGGTATGGCTACACCTTC
TRBD1 - TRBJ1-5 TRBV5-1 CASSPTGVDRGHQPQHF TGCGCCAGCAGCCCGACCGGGGTGGACAGGGGGCATCAGCCCCAGCATTTT
- many TRBJ2-1 TRBV12-3/TRBV12-4 CASSSDSKPYNEQFF TGTGCCAGCAGTTCAGATAGCAAACCCTACAATGAGCAGTTCTTC
TRBD2 many TRBJ2-5 TRBV12-3/TRBV12-4 CASSLTSEETQYF TGTGCCAGCAGTTTGACTAGCGAAGAGACCCAGTACTTC
TRBD2 few TRBJ2-3 TRBV28 CASSTHSGSADTQYF TGTGCCAGCAGTACCCATAGCGGGAGCGCAGATACGCAGTATTTT
- few TRBJ1-1 TRBV29-1 CSVAWDAEAFF TGCAGCGTGGCCTGGGACGCAGAAGCTTTCTTT
TRBD1 few TRBJ2-7 TRBV12-3/TRBV12-4 CASSIFGTGDYEQYF TGTGCCAGCAGCATATTTGGGACAGGGGATTACGAGCAGTACTTC
- - TRBJ2-7 TRBV20-1 CSVPGSPTSYEQYF TGCAGTGTTCCCGGGAGCCCTACTTCCTACGAGCAGTACTTC
TRBD2 once TRBJ2-3 TRBV5-4 CASSLTSGTSTDTQYF TGTGCCAGCAGCTTGACTAGCGGAACTAGCACAGATACGCAGTATTTT
- - TRBJ1-6 TRBV12-3/TRBV12-4 CASSPQGWSYNSPLHF TGTGCCAGCAGTCCTCAGGGGTGGTCCTATAATTCACCCCTCCACTTT
- few TRBJ1-5 TRBV6-1 CASSEEKPSGNQPQHF TGTGCCAGCAGTGAAGAAAAGCCCTCGGGGAATCAGCCCCAGCATTTT
- - TRBJ2-3 TRBV4-1 CASSQVGRRSTDTQYF TGCGCCAGCAGCCAAGTCGGGCGGAGGAGCACAGATACGCAGTATTTT
- - TRBJ2-2 TRBV6-2/TRBV6-3 CASNRVGTGELFF TGTGCCAGCAATAGGGTTGGCACCGGGGAGCTGTTTTTT
- few TRBJ1-1 TRBV12-3/TRBV12-4 CATKGWGGDTEAFF TGTGCCACCAAGGGGTGGGGGGGGGACACTGAAGCTTTCTTT
TRBD1 few TRBJ1-2 TRBV29-1 CSVGGQSYGYTF TGCAGCGTGGGGGGACAGAGCTATGGCTACACCTTC
- - TRBJ2-5 TRBV12-3/TRBV12-4 CASSSSDTERHEPQETQYF TGTGCCAGCAGTTCCTCCGACACAGAGCGCCACGAACCTCAAGAGACCCAGTACTTC
- few TRBJ1-1 TRBV5-1 CASSLRTLLEGRDTEAFF TGCGCCAGCAGCTTGAGGACACTTCTGGAGGGGAGGGACACTGAAGCTTTCTTT
- few TRBJ2-7 TRBV28 CASSPGELEQYF TGTGCCAGCAGCCCGGGGGAGCTTGAGCAGTACTTC
TRBD1 - TRBJ1-1 TRBV12-3/TRBV12-4 CATADRAGPTEAFF TGTGCCACCGCGGACAGGGCTGGCCCTACTGAAGCTTTCTTT
- few TRBJ2-1 TRBV12-3/TRBV12-4 CASSEQREQFF TGTGCCAGCAGTGAGCAACGTGAGCAGTTCTTC
TRBD1 once TRBJ2-1 TRBV27 CASSPSEDRVSFNEQFF TGTGCCAGCAGTCCGAGCGAAGACAGGGTGTCTTTCAATGAGCAGTTCTTC
TRBD1 few TRBJ2-2 TRBV5-1 CASSWTGQGSVGELFF TGCGCCAGCAGCTGGACGGGACAGGGGTCCGTCGGGGAGCTGTTTTTT
- few TRBJ2-1 TRBV5-1 CASSLAGIDNEQFF TGCGCCAGCAGCTTGGCCGGGATTGACAATGAGCAGTTCTTC
- few TRBJ2-5 TRBV6-5 CASSYRPSRETQYF TGTGCCAGCAGTTACCGCCCGTCCCGGGAGACCCAGTACTTC